This TCR beta chain was found in a study of CD8 T cells in ankylosing spondylitis (dated by TCRdb to about 2017). About the full investigation: T cell receptor beta repertoires were profiled in healthy donors and ankylosing spondylitis patients so that disease-linked TCR variants could be found. The full study cohort comprised around 25 ankylosing spondylitis patients and some 100 healthy donors. Peripheral blood was sampled, and synovial fluid was also collected from ankylosing spondylitis patients.

For each ankylosing spondylitis patient, the synovial fluid sample was matched to a blood sample from that same patient. The paper's findings and limits, for the study overall: Blood from ankylosing spondylitis patients appeared to be characterized by a TCR beta motif composed of 7 to 9 highly homologous amino acid variants. Some of the motif variants had been reported before in the synovial fluid and blood of reactive arthritis patients, a finding that suggests common disease-initiation mechanisms. In peripheral blood, the disease-linked clones were found at relatively low frequencies and had a CD8+ phenotype. The disease-linked clones were reported as significantly enriched in matched synovial fluid samples from ankylosing spondylitis patients.

TCRdb names Illumina HiSeq 2500 as the instrument used. Quantitative 5'-RACE with molecular barcodes was used to prepare TCR beta libraries. As for the authors' bioinformatics: A new computational method based on a probabilistic model of VDJ rearrangement was used to identify disease-linked TCR variants. TCRdb reprocessed the public reads (quality trimming at Q25 with fastp, clone calling with MiXCR) and kept in-frame beta chains. Every CDR3 protein is listed once, alongside the most common genes and DNA of its rows. Clone size and V and J calls follow TCRdb, not the original study. This sample gives approximately 110,000 distinct CDR3 sequences in total; around 24% of them show up just once. 12% of the sample is in the top ten clones. This clonotype was seen a handful of times. What antigen it recognizes has not been identified. The input lacks base qualities; no much larger clone sits a single base away.

The source is a male donor with ankylosing spondylitis. The specimen sequenced was synovial fluid, either unsorted or a sorted T cell fraction (not recorded which).

At the DNA level, the sequence is TGCAGTGCTGGCTACGAACAAGGAATCGAGACCCAGTACTTC. This codes for CSAGYEQGIETQYF. The receptor chain draws on TRBV20-1 and TRBJ2-5, with an unclear D gene assignment. The CDR1 and CDR2 encoded by the germline V gene (reference sequence) are DFQATT and SNEGSKA. V is clipped by 5 bases and J by 5 bases, and the sequence between their germline boundaries is 18 bases long. Its CDR3 holds 14 amino acids, cysteine through phenylalanine. The entry retains the CDR3 DNA only, 42 bases that are in frame from base 1.